The text below deals with one T cell receptor beta chain. Antigen specificity is unknown. The V gene lost 8 bases and the J gene lost 4 bases, with 9 bases spanning the gap. CDR1 is LGHNA, CDR2 YNFKEQ, per germline. The CDR3 consists of 11 residues. The method was immunoSEQ multiplex PCR; TCRdb's version includes in-frame clones alone and lacks a portion of them. The top ten hold roughly a quarter of the sample, which has roughly 15,000 clones, more than 75% seen once. All the patients suffered relapse after autologous stem cell transplantation, and brentuximab vedotin exposure differed. Reported best responses ranged across complete response, partial response or progressive disease. The data derive from a study of PD-1 blockade in classical Hodgkin lymphoma. Findings of the study overall: The diversity seen at baseline in complete responders resembled that of newly diagnosed patients. Nivolumab initiated under 1 year post-ASCT led to patient exclusion.

This material consisted of peripheral blood mononuclear cells (PBMCs), taken at baseline. The V and J genes are TRBV4-2 and TRBJ2-7; D possibly uses TRBD1 or TRBD2 (5 bases each). The sequence was collected from a human donor with classical Hodgkin lymphoma. CDR3: CASGTPYEQYF. In DNA form, the CDR3 reads TGTGCCAGCGGGACCCCATACGAGCAGTACTTC.